Each of the 7 T cell receptor beta chains below was sequenced from the same sample in a study of blood T cells in healthy people across ages. Together with a sample-barcoded 5' primer, a J-beta primer mix was included in a second PCR lasting roughly 6 to 12 cycles. One entry per CDR3 protein results from TCRdb running MiXCR on the 5' RACE reads. This table holds roughly 800,000 distinct CDR3 sequences, 55% to 70% found once. Sequencing used blood. These receptors all stem from a young man in good health.

The chain has TRBV30 and TRBJ2-2, with D perhaps matching TRBD1 (6 bases). The ends were cut back, 3 bases at V and 2 bases at J, with 13 bases in the middle. The CDR3 runs 15 residues. Germline loops: CDR1 GTSNPN, CDR2 SVGIG (reference sequence). The DNA of the CDR3 is TGTGCCTGGAGAAGAGACAGGCGCAACACCGGGGAGCTGTTTTTT. Residues: CAWRRDRRNTGELFF. The full variable domain, its missing parts supplied by reference TRBV30 and TRBJ2-2, is SQTIHQWPATLVQPVGSPLSLECTVEGTSNPNLYWYRQAAGRGLQLLFYSVGIGQISSEVPQNLSASRPQDRQFILSSKKLLLSDSGFYLCAWRRDRRNTGELFFGEGSRLTVL.

V is TRBV28 and J is TRBJ2-2; TRBD2 matches 8 bases. V lost 7 bases, J lost 6 bases, and 10 bases stayed unmatched. Germline CDR1 MDHEN, CDR2 SYDVKM. CDR3 length equals 15 residues. CDR3 sequence: CASKSPGLVAGELFF. The CDR3 bases are TGTGCCAGCAAATCTCCGGGACTAGTGGCCGGGGAGCTGTTTTTT.

This clonotype was seen more than once but under ten times. This chain uses TRBV4-3 with TRBJ1-2, with TRBD1 as a possible D gene (5 bases). The CDR3 contains 12 residues. V lost 5 bases to trimming and J lost 7 bases, with 11 bases between them. Germline V gives CDR1 LGHNA, CDR2 YSLEER. CDR3 region: CASSWGSRGYTF. The CDR3 DNA reads TGCGCCAGCAGCTGGGGGTCTCGTGGCTACACCTTC.

The table lists this clonotype with a few counts. The CDR3 loop reads CSASASGSSEQYF. CDR3 nucleotide sequence: TGCAGTGCTAGTGCTAGCGGGAGTTCCGAGCAGTACTTC. The chain employs TRBV20-1 and TRBJ2-7, with TRBD2 matching 10 bases. The CDR3 is made up of 13 amino acids. Germline values: CDR1 DFQATT, CDR2 SNEGSKA (reference sequence). V shed 3 bases, J shed 6 bases, and the junction held 5 bases outside the gene matches.

The chain links TRBV4-3 to TRBJ2-5; 8 bases agree with TRBD2. The germline gives CDR1 LGHNA, CDR2 YSLEER. The length of the CDR3 is 16 residues. Trimming at V came to 1 base and at J to 11 bases, leaving 15 bases not matched to a gene. The DNA for the CDR3 is TGCGCCAGCAGCCAAGGAAGGCTAGCGGGCCAGGGAGAGCAGTACTTC. The encoded protein is CASSQGRLAGQGEQYF.

The chain links TRBV15 to TRBJ2-7; 8 bases are a match to TRBD1. Germline CDR1 and CDR2: LNHNV and YYDKDF (reference sequence). The V gene end was trimmed by 5 bases and the J gene end by 5 bases; junction bases not matched to a gene: 14. The CDR3 consists of 16 residues. The chain's CDR3 is CATSGHTTGGLDEQYF. Written as DNA, the CDR3 is TGTGCCACCAGCGGTCACACCACAGGGGGTCTGGACGAGCAGTACTTC.

The table lists this clonotype with a count of one. The gene calls are TRBV2 and TRBJ2-5; D is unclear. The CDR3 contains 13 residues. From germline, CDR1 is SNHLY and CDR2 FYNNEI. The V end was cut by 0 bases, the J end by 6 bases, with 8 bases between. CDR3 in amino acids: CASSEAREQTQYF. CDR3 coding DNA: TGTGCCAGCAGTGAAGCGCGAGAACAGACCCAGTACTTC.